This TCR beta chain was captured by sequencing in a study of cytomegalovirus exposure and HLA in healthy donors. Study-level information: The roughly 100 million unique TCR beta sequences, from roughly 170 million T cells, were found by an earlier analysis. Study findings and constraints: About 87% or about 30% of the time was how often most TCR beta V segments were productive, according to an earlier analysis. Cytomegalovirus status, reportedly, was diagnosed with high specificity and sensitivity by the classifier.

There are 20 residues in the CDR3. Germline CDR1 is LNHDA and CDR2 is SQIVND (reference sequence). The ends lost 1 base at V and 8 bases at J; junction bases unmatched: 16. On this clone: Its target is not known.

Primers for the PCR totalled 60 Vbeta and 13 Jbeta. TCRdb's table, derived via immunoSEQ multiplex PCR, lists solely in-frame clones and lacks some. Here the sample spans about 150,000 clones, around 72% being singletons. The sequencing input was PBMCs. The sequence was obtained from a man between 18 and 29 years old in good health and CMV-seronegative. The chain uses TRBV19 and TRBJ2-1, with TRBD2 matching 14 bases. The CDR3 here is CASSIGLLRTSGRPWDEQFF. The CDR3 DNA reads as TGTGCCAGTAGTATAGGCCTACTTAGGACTAGCGGGAGGCCCTGGGATGAGCAGTTCTTC.